The T cell receptor (beta chain) under discussion was sequenced for a study of cytomegalovirus exposure and HLA in healthy donors. Germline assignment: CDR1 MNHNS and CDR2 SASEGT. The V and J ends lost 0 bases and 5 bases respectively, with 14 bases between them. This CDR3 is 16 amino acids long. On this clone itself: Its antigen is as yet unknown.

Primers included in the PCR were 60 Vbeta and 13 Jbeta primers. Generated by immunoSEQ multiplex PCR, the TCRdb table keeps only in-frame clones and is missing some. Among about 89,000 clones listed, about 70% were seen once. The study's findings and limits: It was assumed in the presence/absence analyses that sequencing depth was roughly uniform across donors. In vitro work confirmed that three CMV-associated chains recognize CMV antigens.

The chain combines TRBV6-1 with TRBJ1-5, with D perhaps TRBD1 (6 bases). The specimen sequenced was PBMCs. The sequence derives from a man aged 30 to 45 in good health and CMV-seronegative. The CDR3 DNA reads as TGTGCCAGCAGTGAAGCATGGGGGGGCTGGGATCAGCCCCAGCATTTT. Its protein product is CASSEAWGGWDQPQHF.